The T cell receptor (beta chain) described here comes from a study of response to subunit inactivated influenza vaccine (dated by TCRdb to 2016 to 2019). Context from the whole study: The study used deep quantitative T cell receptor repertoire profiling to track responses to a trivalent subunit inactivated influenza vaccine.

Counted from cysteine to phenylalanine, this CDR3 has 12 amino acids. Solely the CDR3 DNA is kept, with 36 bases framed from the first base. The germline V gene encodes CDR1 MDHEN and CDR2 SYDVKM. V is clipped by 5 bases and J by 5 bases, and the sequence between their germline boundaries is 7 bases long. Study-wide findings and limitations: It was suggested by the authors that each seasonal influenza vaccination may recruit only a limited number of new T cells.

Library method: RT-PCR. Sequencer: Illumina HiSeq 2500. In-frame beta chains were kept once TCRdb had trimmed the public reads at Q25 with fastp and called clones with MiXCR. Each entry merges the rows of one CDR3 protein and shows their most common DNA and genes. For this sample there are 500,000 to 600,000 distinct CDR3 sequences; about 10% appear just once. The ten biggest clones cover 10% of the sample. Remarks on this clonotype: This receptor's antigen is unknown. Base quality data are lacking; no much larger clone is found one base away.

In this chain, TRBV28 is recombined with TRBJ2-1, and perhaps TRBD2 as D gene, on 5 matching bases. This TCR was sampled from a man over 45 who received an inactivated influenza vaccine. Donor details come from another sample of the same person, matched by shared clones. The specimen comprised PBMCs from blood, sampled on the day of vaccination. The bases read TGTGCCAGCAGTCGCGGGCACAATGAGCAGTTCTTC. Its coded protein is CASSRGHNEQFF.